Given below is one T cell receptor beta chain in context. Its cognate antigen has yet to be identified. Base-call qualities are not available, and no considerably larger clone is one nucleotide away. In Seattle, one collaborating source enrolled patients while the infection was active and tracked those patients longitudinally over the course of disease. Whole blood was collected in K2EDTA tubes by collaborating institutions according to the institutions' own protocols. For TCRbeta analysis, collaborators shipped samples in one of three forms: frozen whole blood, isolated PBMCs, or DNA extracted from either of those sample types. This specimen comes from a study of blood T cell repertoires in COVID-19 (TCRdb year 2020). About the full investigation: Samples covering the acute and convalescent phases of COVID-19 were provided by collaborators in the United States, Italy and Spain. The prospective study material was composed of cDNA or gDNA derived from T cells, B-cell-depleted T cells, or PBMCs. Deeply sampled blood TCRbeta repertoires from subjects exposed to, actively infected with, or recovered from COVID-19 were included in the dataset. The repertoires were released in a freely available public database meant as a resource for research on the immune response to SARS-CoV-2. Samples were obtained from the ongoing ImmuneRACE study (first 160 participants) and from over 1,000 subjects provided by 6 global collaborators. The sample metadata nearly always contained a de-identified subject ID, COVID-19 status, age in years and sex. Where HLA class I and class II types were available, the types were taken from metadata supplied by the sample provider, not from assay-based typing.

TCRbeta CDR3 regions were amplified from genomic DNA by means of the immunoSEQ Assay, a bias-controlled multiplex PCR. The paper's data handling went like this. Nucleated cell counts per sample were estimated from amplification of reference gene primers within the assay. To quantify the absolute abundance of each unique TCRbeta CDR3 rearrangement, sequence reads were collapsed and filtered. For each sample, productive Simpson clonality was calculated as the square root of Simpson's diversity index over productive rearrangements. TCRdb took this table from immuneACCESS and kept in-frame rearrangements with V and J called. Such tables lack part of the clones; where checked against another copy, unresolved V genes explain under half of the gap, and the rest is unexplained. V and J calls and clone size come straight from that table; D and trimming were deduced from the DNA. The sample contains about 140,000 clones, 80% to 85% of them found a single time. The ten largest clonotypes hold less than 9% of the sample.

The germline V gene gives CDR1 as SGDLS and CDR2 as YYNGEE. Compared with germline, V lacks 3 bases and J lacks 3 bases; bases without a gene match: 7. From the cysteine up to the phenylalanine, the CDR3 has a length of 16 residues. Just CDR3 DNA is preserved here, 48 bases in frame from base 1. Overall study outcomes, separate from this receptor: The amount of clinical and demographic metadata varied by source and participant and was provided uncurated.

The source is a man between 25 and 39 years old with COVID-19, enrolled during active disease. Sequencing was carried out using peripheral blood. The rearranged segments are TRBV9 and TRBJ2-3; a stretch of 10 junction bases matches TRBD2. The CDR3 region has the sequence CASSASGTSVTDTQYF. The base sequence is TGTGCCAGCAGCGCCTCCGGGACTAGCGTAACAGATACGCAGTATTTT.